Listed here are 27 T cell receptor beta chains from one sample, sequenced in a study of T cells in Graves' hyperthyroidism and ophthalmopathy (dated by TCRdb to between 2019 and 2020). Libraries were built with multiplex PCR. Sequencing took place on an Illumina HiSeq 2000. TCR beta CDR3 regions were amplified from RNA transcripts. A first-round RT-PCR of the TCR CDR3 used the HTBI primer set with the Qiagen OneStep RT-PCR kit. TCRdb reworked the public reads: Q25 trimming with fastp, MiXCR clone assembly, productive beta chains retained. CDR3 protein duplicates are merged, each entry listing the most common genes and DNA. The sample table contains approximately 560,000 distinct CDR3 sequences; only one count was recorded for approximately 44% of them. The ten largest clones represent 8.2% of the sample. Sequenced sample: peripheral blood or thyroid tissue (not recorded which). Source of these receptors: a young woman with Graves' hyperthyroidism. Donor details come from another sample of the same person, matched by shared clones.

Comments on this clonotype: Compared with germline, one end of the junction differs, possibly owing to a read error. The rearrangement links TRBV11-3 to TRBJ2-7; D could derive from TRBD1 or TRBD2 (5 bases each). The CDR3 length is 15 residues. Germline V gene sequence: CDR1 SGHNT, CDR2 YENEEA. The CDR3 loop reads CASSQFRDPYYEQYF. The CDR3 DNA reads TGCGCCAGCAGCCAATTTAGGGACCCCTACTACGAGCAGTACTTC.

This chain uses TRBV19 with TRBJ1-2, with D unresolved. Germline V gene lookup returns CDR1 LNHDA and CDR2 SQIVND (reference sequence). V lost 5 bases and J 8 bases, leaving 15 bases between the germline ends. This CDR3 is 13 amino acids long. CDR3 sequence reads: CASSPPGGIGYTF. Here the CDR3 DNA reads TGTGCCAGTAGTCCACCGGGAGGGATCGGCTACACCTTC.

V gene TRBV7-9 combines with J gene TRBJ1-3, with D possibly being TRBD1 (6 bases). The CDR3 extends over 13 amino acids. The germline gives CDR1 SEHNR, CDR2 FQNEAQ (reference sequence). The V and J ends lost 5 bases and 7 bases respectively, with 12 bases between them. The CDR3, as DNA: TGTGCCAGCAGCGCAGGACAGATGAACACCATATATTTT. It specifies CASSAGQMNTIYF.

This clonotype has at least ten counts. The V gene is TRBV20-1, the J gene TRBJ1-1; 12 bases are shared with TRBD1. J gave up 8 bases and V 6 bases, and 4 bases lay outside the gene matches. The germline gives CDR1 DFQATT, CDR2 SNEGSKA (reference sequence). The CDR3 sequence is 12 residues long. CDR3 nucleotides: TGCAGTGCCTGGGGACAGGGGGCCGAAGCTTTCTTT. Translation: CSAWGQGAEAFF.

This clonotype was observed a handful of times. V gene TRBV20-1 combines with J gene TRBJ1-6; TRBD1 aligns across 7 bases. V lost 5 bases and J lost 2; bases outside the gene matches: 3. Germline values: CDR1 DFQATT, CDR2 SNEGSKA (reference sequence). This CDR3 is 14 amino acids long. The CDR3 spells CSARGGPYNSPLHF. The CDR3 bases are TGCAGTGCTCGAGGGGGCCCCTATAATTCACCCCTCCACTTT.

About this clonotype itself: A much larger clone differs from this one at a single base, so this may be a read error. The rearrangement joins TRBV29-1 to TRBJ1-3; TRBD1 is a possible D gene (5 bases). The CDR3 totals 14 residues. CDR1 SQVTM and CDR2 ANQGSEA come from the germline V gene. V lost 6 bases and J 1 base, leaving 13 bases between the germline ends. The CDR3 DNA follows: TGCAGCGTCATGCGCTGGGGGTCTGGAAACACCATATATTTT. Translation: CSVMRWGSGNTIYF.

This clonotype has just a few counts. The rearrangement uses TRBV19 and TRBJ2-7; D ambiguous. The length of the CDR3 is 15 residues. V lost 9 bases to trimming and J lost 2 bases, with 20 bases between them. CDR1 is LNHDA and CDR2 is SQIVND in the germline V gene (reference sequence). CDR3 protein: CASSYSSVATYEQYF. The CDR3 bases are TGTGCCAGCAGTTACTCTTCAGTCGCAACCTACGAGCAGTACTTC.

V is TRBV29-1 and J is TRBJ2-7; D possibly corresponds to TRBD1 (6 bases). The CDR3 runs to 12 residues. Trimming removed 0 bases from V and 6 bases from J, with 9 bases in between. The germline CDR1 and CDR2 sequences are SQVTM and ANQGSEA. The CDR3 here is CSVEDWDTEQYF. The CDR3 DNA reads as TGCAGCGTTGAAGATTGGGACACCGAGCAGTACTTC.

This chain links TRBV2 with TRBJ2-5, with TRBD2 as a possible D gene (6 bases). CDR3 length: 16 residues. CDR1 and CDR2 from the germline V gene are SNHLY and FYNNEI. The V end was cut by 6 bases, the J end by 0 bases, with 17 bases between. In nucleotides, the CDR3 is TGTGCCAGCAGACCTCCCGGGACTGGCCACCAAGAGACCCAGTACTTC. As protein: CASRPPGTGHQETQYF.

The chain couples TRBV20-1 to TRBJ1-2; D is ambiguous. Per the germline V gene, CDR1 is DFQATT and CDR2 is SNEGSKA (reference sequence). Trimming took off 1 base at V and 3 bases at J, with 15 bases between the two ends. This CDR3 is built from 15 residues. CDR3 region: CSARVAASWDYGYTF. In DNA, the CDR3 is TGCAGTGCTAGAGTGGCTGCTTCGTGGGACTATGGCTACACCTTC.

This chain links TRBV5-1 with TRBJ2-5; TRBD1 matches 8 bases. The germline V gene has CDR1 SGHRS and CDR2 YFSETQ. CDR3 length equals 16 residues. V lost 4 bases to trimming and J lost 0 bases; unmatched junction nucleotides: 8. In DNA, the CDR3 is TGCGCCAGCAGCCCCCTGACAGGGGAGTACCAAGAGACCCAGTACTTC. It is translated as CASSPLTGEYQETQYF.

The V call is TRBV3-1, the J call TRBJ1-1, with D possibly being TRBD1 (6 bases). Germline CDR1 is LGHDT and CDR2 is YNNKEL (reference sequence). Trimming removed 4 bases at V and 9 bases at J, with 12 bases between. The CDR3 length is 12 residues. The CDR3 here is CASSLGGLQAFF. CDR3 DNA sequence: TGTGCCAGCAGCCTGGGGGGGCTCCAAGCTTTCTTT.

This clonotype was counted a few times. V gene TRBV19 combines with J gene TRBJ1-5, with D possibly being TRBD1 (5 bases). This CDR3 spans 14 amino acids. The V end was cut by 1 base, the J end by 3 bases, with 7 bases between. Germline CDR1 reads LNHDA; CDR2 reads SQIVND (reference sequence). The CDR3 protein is CASSIGRDNQPQHF. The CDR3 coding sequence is TGTGCCAGTAGTATAGGCAGGGACAATCAGCCCCAGCATTTT.

The CDR3 DNA reads TGCGCCAGCAGCTTCCCCAGGGACTACGAGCAGTACTTC. As protein: CASSFPRDYEQYF. This chain connects TRBV5-1 to TRBJ2-7, with a tentative D call TRBD1 (5 bases). The germline CDR1 and CDR2 sequences are SGHRS and YFSETQ. This CDR3 comprises 13 residues. V was shortened by 2 bases and J by 3 bases, with 9 bases between the two germline ends.

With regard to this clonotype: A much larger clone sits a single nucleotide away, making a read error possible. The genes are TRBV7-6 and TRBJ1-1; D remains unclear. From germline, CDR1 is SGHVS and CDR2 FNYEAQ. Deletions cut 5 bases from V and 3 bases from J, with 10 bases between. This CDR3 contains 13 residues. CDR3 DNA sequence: TGTGCCAGCAGCGCGGCCGTGGACACTGAAGCTTTCTTT. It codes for CASSAAVDTEAFF. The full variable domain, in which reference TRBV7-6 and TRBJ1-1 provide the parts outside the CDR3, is GAGVSQSPRYKVTKRGQDVALRCDPISGHVSLYWYRQALGQGPEFLTYFNYEAQQDKSGLPNDRFSAERPEGSISTLTIQRTEQRDSAMYRCASSAAVDTEAFFGQGTRLTVV.

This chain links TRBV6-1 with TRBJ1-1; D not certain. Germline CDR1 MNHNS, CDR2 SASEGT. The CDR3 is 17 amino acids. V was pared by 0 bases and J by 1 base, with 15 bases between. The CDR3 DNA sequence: TGTGCCAGCAGTGAAGCTAGGAGTGACGCTTCGAACACTGAAGCTTTCTTT. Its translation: CASSEARSDASNTEAFF.

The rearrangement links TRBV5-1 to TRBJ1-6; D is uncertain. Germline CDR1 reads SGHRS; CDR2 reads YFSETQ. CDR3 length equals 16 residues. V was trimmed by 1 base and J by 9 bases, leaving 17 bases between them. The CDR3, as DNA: TGCGCCAGCAGCTTGTCGCCACCGGGTAGCATTTCACCCCTCCACTTT. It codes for CASSLSPPGSISPLHF.

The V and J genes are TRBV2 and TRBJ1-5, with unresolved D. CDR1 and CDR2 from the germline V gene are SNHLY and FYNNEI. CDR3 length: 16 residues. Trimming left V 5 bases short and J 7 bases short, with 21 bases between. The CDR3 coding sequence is TGTGCCAGCAGTTGGAGGGCTCCCCGTACCGGGCAGCCCCAGCATTTT. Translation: CASSWRAPRTGQPQHF.

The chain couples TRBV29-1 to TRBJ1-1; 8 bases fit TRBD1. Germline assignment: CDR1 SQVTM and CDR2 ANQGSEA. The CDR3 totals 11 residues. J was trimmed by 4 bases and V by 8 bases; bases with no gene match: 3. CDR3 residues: CSLTGGTEAFF. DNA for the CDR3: TGCAGCCTTACAGGGGGCACTGAAGCTTTCTTT.

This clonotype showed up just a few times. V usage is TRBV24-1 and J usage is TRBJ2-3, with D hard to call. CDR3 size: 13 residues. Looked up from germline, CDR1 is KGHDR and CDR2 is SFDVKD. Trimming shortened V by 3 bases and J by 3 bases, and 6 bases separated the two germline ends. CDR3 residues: CATSDPETDTQYF. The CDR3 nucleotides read TGTGCCACCAGTGATCCGGAGACAGATACGCAGTATTTT.

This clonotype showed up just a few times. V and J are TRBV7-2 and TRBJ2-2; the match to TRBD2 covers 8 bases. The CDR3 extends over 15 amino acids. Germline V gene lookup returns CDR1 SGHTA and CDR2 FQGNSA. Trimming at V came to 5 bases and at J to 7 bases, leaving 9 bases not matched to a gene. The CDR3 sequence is CASSLGLGRSGELFF. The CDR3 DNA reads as TGTGCCAGCAGCCTGGGACTAGGCAGGAGCGGGGAGCTGTTTTTT.

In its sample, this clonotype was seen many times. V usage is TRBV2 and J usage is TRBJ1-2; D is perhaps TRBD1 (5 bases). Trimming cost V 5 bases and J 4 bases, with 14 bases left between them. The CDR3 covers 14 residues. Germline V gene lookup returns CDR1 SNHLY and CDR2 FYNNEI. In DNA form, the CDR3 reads TGTGCCAGCAGTCCCGGGACGGAGATCTATGGCTACACCTTC. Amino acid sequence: CASSPGTEIYGYTF. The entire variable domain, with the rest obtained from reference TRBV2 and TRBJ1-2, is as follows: EPEVTQTPSHQVTQMGQEVILRCVPISNHLYFYWYRQILGQKVEFLVSFYNNEISEKSEIFDDQFSVERPDGSNFTLKIRSTKLEDSAMYFCASSPGTEIYGYTFGSGTRLTVV.

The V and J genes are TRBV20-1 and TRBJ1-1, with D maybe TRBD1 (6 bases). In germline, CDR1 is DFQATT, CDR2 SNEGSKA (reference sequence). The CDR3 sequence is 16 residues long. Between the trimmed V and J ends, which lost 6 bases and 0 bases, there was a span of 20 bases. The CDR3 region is CSAVGGQRIVNTEAFF. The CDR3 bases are TGCAGTGCCGTCGGGGGGCAAAGGATTGTGAACACTGAAGCTTTCTTT.

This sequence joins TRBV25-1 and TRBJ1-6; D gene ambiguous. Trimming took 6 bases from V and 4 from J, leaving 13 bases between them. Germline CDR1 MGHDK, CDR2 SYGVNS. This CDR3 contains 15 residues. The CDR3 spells CASSQQSRYNSPLHF. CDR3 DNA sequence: TGTGCCAGCAGCCAACAAAGTCGGTATAATTCACCCCTCCACTTT.

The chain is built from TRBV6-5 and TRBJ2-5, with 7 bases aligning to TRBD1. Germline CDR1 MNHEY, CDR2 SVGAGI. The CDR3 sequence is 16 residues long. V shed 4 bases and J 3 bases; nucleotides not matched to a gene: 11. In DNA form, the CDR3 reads TGTGCCAGCAGTTCAGCCCGGACAGGCAATGAAGAGACCCAGTACTTC. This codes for CASSSARTGNEETQYF.

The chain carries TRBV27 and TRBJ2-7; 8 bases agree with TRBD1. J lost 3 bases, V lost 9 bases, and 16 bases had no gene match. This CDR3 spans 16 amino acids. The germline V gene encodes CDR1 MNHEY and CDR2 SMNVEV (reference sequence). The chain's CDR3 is CASNRGSSGPIYEQYF. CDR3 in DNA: TGTGCCAGTAACAGGGGGAGCAGCGGCCCGATCTACGAGCAGTACTTC.

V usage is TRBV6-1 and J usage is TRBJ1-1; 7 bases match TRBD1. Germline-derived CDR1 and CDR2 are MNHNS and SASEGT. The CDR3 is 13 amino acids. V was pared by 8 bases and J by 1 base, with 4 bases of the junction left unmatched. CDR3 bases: TGTGCCAGCCAGGAGGGGGCGAACACTGAAGCTTTCTTT. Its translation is CASQEGANTEAFF.